The TCR beta chain described here comes from a study of cytomegalovirus exposure and HLA in healthy donors. It was with 60 Vbeta and 13 Jbeta primers that the PCR ran. TCRdb's table, derived via immunoSEQ multiplex PCR, lists solely in-frame clones and lacks some. The sample includes 150,000 to 200,000 clones, less than 90% of them seen just once. Unmatched junction bases numbered 11, after V lost 1 base and J lost 3 bases. This CDR3 is 17 amino acids long. Per germline, CDR1 MNHNS and CDR2 SASEGT. Overall study results and limits: There were some public TCRs occurring in many donors, but most TCR sequences were rare.

It was healthy bone marrow donors who served as donors. This clone was recorded a few times. Its target is not known. The chain couples TRBV6-1 to TRBJ2-7; 8 bases are shared with TRBD1. The sequence came from a young woman in good health and CMV-seronegative. Sequenced: PBMCs. DNA of the CDR3: TGTGCCAGCAGTGAAGGGCCTCTGACAGGGGTCTTCTACGAGCAGTACTTC. Protein product: CASSEGPLTGVFYEQYF.